This passage covers 13 T cell receptor beta chains from one sample sequenced in a study of blood T cell repertoires in COVID-19. This table comes from immunoSEQ multiplex PCR, and its TCRdb copy is limited to in-frame clones, with some not included. The sample comprises some 200,000 clones, roughly four fifths of which are singletons, and roughly 12% rests with the top ten. The sequencing input was peripheral blood. Receptors were obtained from a woman aged 35 to 49 with acute or convalescent COVID-19.

This chain joins TRBV7-2 and TRBJ2-1; 7 bases match TRBD2. The V segment lost 5 bases and the J segment 4 bases; nucleotides outside the gene matches: 8. Per germline, CDR1 SGHTA and CDR2 FQGNSA. The length of the CDR3 is 15 residues. CDR3 DNA: TGTGCCAGCAGCGGAAGCGGGACCCGGTACAATGAGCAGTTCTTC. It yields the protein CASSGSGTRYNEQFF.

This sequence joins TRBV6-1 and TRBJ2-3; a weak D match, TRBD2 (5 bases). Between the trimmed V and J ends, which lost 3 bases and 2 bases, there was a span of 21 bases. This CDR3 spans 18 amino acids. From germline, CDR1 is MNHNS and CDR2 SASEGT. CDR3: CASSDRNRPPDYTDTQYF. The CDR3 DNA is TGTGCCAGCAGTGATAGGAACCGCCCCCCTGACTACACAGATACGCAGTATTTT.

This clone was counted only a few times. The chain uses TRBV7-8 and TRBJ2-3; a possible D gene is TRBD2 (6 bases). V shed 6 bases and J shed 2 bases, with 12 bases lying between them. Germline CDR1 reads SGHVS; CDR2 reads FQNEAQ. The CDR3 covers 14 residues. CDR3 nucleotides: TGTGCCAGCAGTCGGCGGGGATCCACAGATACGCAGTATTTT. Translation gives CASSRRGSTDTQYF.

The rearrangement joins TRBV6-5 to TRBJ1-2; 8 bases line up with TRBD1. CDR3 size: 14 residues. Germline-derived CDR1 and CDR2 are MNHEY and SVGAGI. The trim removed 8 bases at V and 4 bases at J, leaving 9 bases unmatched. CDR3 in DNA: TGTGCCAGCGGGCCGCCCCAGGGGGCCTATGGCTACACCTTC. Its translation is CASGPPQGAYGYTF.

The V and J genes are TRBV2 and TRBJ2-3; possible D gene TRBD1, 6 bases. Trimming cost V 2 bases and J 3 bases, with 12 bases left between them. Germline CDR1 SNHLY, CDR2 FYNNEI. The CDR3 runs to 15 residues. The CDR3 protein is CASSEQGRGTDTQYF. The CDR3 DNA is TGTGCCAGCAGTGAACAGGGGAGAGGGACAGATACGCAGTATTTT.

The gene calls are TRBV14 and TRBJ2-7; TRBD1 is a possible D gene (5 bases). V dropped 0 bases and J dropped 0 bases, with 18 bases sitting between them. This CDR3 is built from 18 residues. CDR1 and CDR2 from the germline V gene are SGHDN and FVKESK. The CDR3 sequence is CASSQEGVLHWSSYEQYF. The CDR3 DNA reads TGTGCCAGCAGCCAAGAAGGGGTTCTTCACTGGAGCTCCTACGAGCAGTACTTC.

The chain recombines TRBV2 with TRBJ1-2, with 9 bases identical to TRBD1. V dropped 7 bases and J dropped 5; count of bases not matched to a gene: 2. CDR3 length equals 12 residues. Germline loops: CDR1 SNHLY, CDR2 FYNNEI. CDR3 in amino acids: CASIGTGYGYTF. CDR3 nucleotide sequence: TGTGCCAGCATCGGGACAGGGTATGGCTACACCTTC.

This clone appeared a few times. V and J are TRBV9 and TRBJ2-7; possible D gene TRBD1, 5 bases. CDR1 and CDR2 (germline): SGDLS, YYNGEE. With 4 bases removed from V and 1 base from J, the gap between germline ends came to 9 bases. This CDR3 region has 13 residues. The CDR3 DNA follows: TGTGCCAGCAGCAAGGGGCCATCCTACGAGCAGTACTTC. It translates to CASSKGPSYEQYF.

This sequence joins TRBV19 and TRBJ1-1, with D unclear. Looked up from germline, CDR1 is LNHDA and CDR2 is SQIVND (reference sequence). The CDR3 sequence is 12 residues long. V lost 4 bases to trimming and J lost 11 bases, with 14 bases between them. The chain's CDR3 is CASSKTSRMAFF. DNA for the CDR3: TGTGCCAGTAGTAAGACAAGTCGAATGGCTTTCTTT.

The genes are TRBV10-1 and TRBJ2-5; D is possibly TRBD2 (6 bases). This CDR3 has 16 residues. The V end lost 2 bases, the J end lost 5 bases, and 18 bases lay between the germline ends. Germline values: CDR1 WNHNN, CDR2 SYGVQD (reference sequence). The CDR3 is CASSEGKRTTPETQYF. CDR3 nucleotides: TGCGCCAGCAGTGAGGGGAAGAGGACTACCCCGGAGACCCAGTACTTC.

V and J are TRBV19 and TRBJ1-2; TRBD1 matches 7 bases. This CDR3 has 13 amino acids. Germline CDR1 LNHDA, CDR2 SQIVND (reference sequence). The junction had 6 bases not matched to a gene; V was cut back by 9 bases and J by 2 bases. The CDR3 is CASALTGNYGYTF. CDR3 nucleotides: TGTGCCAGCGCTTTGACAGGGAACTATGGCTACACCTTC.

The chain carries TRBV7-5 and TRBJ2-3; the DNA was not used to check the table's D call, TRBD1. TRBV7-5 is classified as a pseudogene. There are 18 residues in the CDR3. This CDR3 reads CARSLGVERTGGTDTQYF. CDR3 nucleotide sequence: TGTGCCAGAAGCTTAGGGGTGGAGAGGACAGGGGGCACAGATACGCAGTATTTT.

The rearrangement links TRBV6-1 to TRBJ1-2; perhaps TRBD1 as D (6 bases). Germline V lookup: CDR1 MNHNS, CDR2 SASEGT. The V and J ends lost 3 bases and 3 bases respectively, with 20 bases between them. The length of the CDR3 is 17 residues. CDR3 nucleotide sequence: TGTGCCAGCAGTGATGGACAGCGCTTGGAGCGCTACTATGGCTACACCTTC. Translation gives CASSDGQRLERYYGYTF.